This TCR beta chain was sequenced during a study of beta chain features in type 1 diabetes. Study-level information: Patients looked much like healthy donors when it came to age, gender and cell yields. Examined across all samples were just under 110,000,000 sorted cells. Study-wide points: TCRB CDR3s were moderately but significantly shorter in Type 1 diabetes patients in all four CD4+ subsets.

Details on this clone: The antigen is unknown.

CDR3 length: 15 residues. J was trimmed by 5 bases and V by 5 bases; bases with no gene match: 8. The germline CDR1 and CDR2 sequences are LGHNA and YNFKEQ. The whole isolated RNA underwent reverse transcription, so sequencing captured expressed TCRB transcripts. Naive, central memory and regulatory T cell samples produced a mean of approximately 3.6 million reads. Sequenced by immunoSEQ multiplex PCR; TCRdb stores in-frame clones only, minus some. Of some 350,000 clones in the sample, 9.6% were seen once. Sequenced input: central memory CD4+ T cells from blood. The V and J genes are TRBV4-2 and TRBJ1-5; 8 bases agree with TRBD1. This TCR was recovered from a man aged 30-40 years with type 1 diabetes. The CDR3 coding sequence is TGTGCCAGCAGCACCGGGACAGGATGGGATCAGCCCCAGCATTTT. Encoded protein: CASSTGTGWDQPQHF.